Following are 19 T cell receptor beta chains from one sample sequenced in a study of blood T cell repertoires in COVID-19. The protocol was immunoSEQ multiplex PCR, while the TCRdb copy is restricted to in-frame clones and leaves out a portion. The sample contains some 330,000 clones, 70% to 90% of which appear only once. Input material: PBMCs or T cells enriched from blood (not recorded which). These receptors all stem from a man aged 30 to 39 who had recovered from COVID-19.

The genes are TRBV21-1 and TRBJ1-2; no check of the table's D call, TRBD1, against the DNA was made. TRBV21-1 corresponds to a pseudogene. The CDR3 is 12 amino acids. CDR3 residues: CASLTGADGYTF. The CDR3 coding sequence is TGTGCCAGTCTTACAGGGGCAGATGGCTACACCTTC.

This clone was picked up a small number of times. The chain joins TRBV7-2 to TRBJ1-5; D is uncertain. The CDR3 has 14 residues. CDR1 is SGHTA and CDR2 is FQGNSA in the germline V gene. Trimming removed 0 bases from V and 6 bases from J, with 9 bases in between. The CDR3 spells CASSLARGSQPQHF. The CDR3 nucleotides read TGTGCCAGCAGCTTAGCCCGGGGATCTCAGCCCCAGCATTTT.

The V call is TRBV18, the J call TRBJ2-7; D is unresolved. The CDR3 spans 15 residues. The germline CDR1 and CDR2 sequences are KGHSH and LQKENI. Deletions cut 3 bases from V and 2 bases from J, with 14 bases between. For the CDR3, the DNA is TGTGCCAGCTCACCCGTGCCAGGAACGGCCTACGAGCAGTACTTC. This codes for CASSPVPGTAYEQYF.

In DNA form, the CDR3 reads TGCGCCAGCAGCTTGGTTCCAGGGGGGCGTAGCACAGATACGCAGTATTTT. Translated, it gives CASSLVPGGRSTDTQYF. The genes are TRBV5-1 and TRBJ2-3; the D gene is possibly TRBD1 (7 bases). The V and J ends lost 0 bases and 0 bases respectively, with 14 bases between them. The CDR3 runs 17 residues. Germline CDR1 SGHRS, CDR2 YFSETQ.

This chain links TRBV12-3 or TRBV12-4 with TRBJ1-1; D might be TRBD1 (5 bases). The CDR3 loop spans 13 amino acids. Trimming left V 6 bases short and J 5 bases short, with 13 bases between. CDR3 in DNA: TGTGCCAGCAGGGACGGGGGTCGGACTGAAGCTTTCTTT. Its protein product is CASRDGGRTEAFF.

The chain recombines TRBV5-1 with TRBJ1-1; D ambiguous. V lost 3 bases, J lost 1 base, and 10 bases lay in between. The CDR3 has 14 amino acids. Germline CDR1 is SGHRS and CDR2 is YFSETQ. CDR3 DNA: TGCGCCAGCAGCTCACAGACATCGAACACTGAAGCTTTCTTT. This encodes CASSSQTSNTEAFF.

The chain couples TRBV11-2 to TRBJ1-6; 8 bases are shared with TRBD1. The CDR3 has 14 residues. V dropped 0 bases and J dropped 10; count of bases not matched to a gene: 2. Per germline, CDR1 SGHAT and CDR2 FQNNGV. The CDR3 sequence is CASSLEDRVSPLHF. CDR3 coding DNA: TGTGCCAGCAGCTTAGAGGACAGGGTGTCACCCCTCCACTTT. Complete variable domain (other parts from reference TRBV11-2 and TRBJ1-6): EAGVAQSPRYKIIEKRQSVAFWCNPISGHATLYWYQQILGQGPKLLIQFQNNGVVDDSQLPKDRFSAERLKGVDSTLKIQPAKLEDSAVYLCASSLEDRVSPLHFGNGTRLTVT.

In its sample, this clone was seen once. The rearrangement uses TRBV7-2 and TRBJ1-2; D unresolved. CDR3 length: 12 amino acids. Germline V lookup: CDR1 SGHTA, CDR2 FQGNSA. Between the trimmed V and J ends, which lost 5 bases and 3 bases, there was a span of 7 bases. CDR3 in amino acids: CASSIHDYGYTF. In DNA form, the CDR3 reads TGTGCCAGCAGCATCCATGACTATGGCTACACCTTC.

J is TRBJ1-1 and V is TRBV7-6; 9 nucleotides line up with TRBD1. CDR3 length: 15 residues. The germline V gene encodes CDR1 SGHVS and CDR2 FNYEAQ. The V segment lost 8 bases and the J segment 0 bases; nucleotides outside the gene matches: 7. CDR3 in DNA: TGTGCCAGCTCGCGGGACAGGGATGTGAACACTGAAGCTTTCTTT. Its protein product is CASSRDRDVNTEAFF.

The V gene is TRBV28, the J gene TRBJ2-2; TRBD1 aligns across 9 bases. Germline V gene data show CDR1 as MDHEN and CDR2 as SYDVKM. The CDR3 has 16 residues. With 3 bases clipped from V and 5 bases from J, the junction kept 7 bases outside the gene matches. The DNA of the CDR3 is TGTGCCAGCAGTTTTACAGGGGGCGCGGGAACCGGGGAGCTGTTTTTT. Protein product: CASSFTGGAGTGELFF.

The chain has TRBV6-5 and TRBJ2-7, with 11 bases aligning to TRBD1. Germline-derived CDR1 and CDR2 are MNHEY and SVGAGI. The CDR3 length is 15 residues. V lost 7 bases to trimming and J lost 2 bases; unmatched junction nucleotides: 7. CDR3 residues: CASNNRDRGTYEQYF. The CDR3 nucleotides read TGTGCCAGCAATAATCGGGACAGGGGGACCTACGAGCAGTACTTC.

This clone was detected only once. V and J are TRBV3-1 (or the pseudogene TRBV3-2) and TRBJ1-5; the D is unclear. This CDR3 has 15 amino acids. V lost 0 bases and J lost 4, with 10 bases in between. Germline values: CDR1 LGHDT, CDR2 YNNKEL (reference sequence). The CDR3 DNA sequence: TGTGCCAGCAGCCAAGACAGCAGGCCAAATCAGCCCCAGCATTTT. Protein product: CASSQDSRPNQPQHF.

This clone has only one observation. The chain is built from TRBV6-5 and TRBJ2-7; possible D gene TRBD2, 7 bases. Per the germline V gene, CDR1 is MNHEY and CDR2 is SVGAGI. This CDR3 region has 14 residues. V dropped 7 bases and J dropped 2 bases, with 15 bases sitting between them. The CDR3 coding sequence is TGTGCCAGCAACCCCGGGGGGCCTACCTACGAGCAGTACTTC. Its protein product is CASNPGGPTYEQYF.

The V and J genes are TRBV19 and TRBJ1-5; 7 nucleotides line up with TRBD1. V lost 10 bases and J lost 4; bases outside the gene matches: 4. Germline lookup yields CDR1 LNHDA and CDR2 SQIVND (reference sequence). The CDR3 has 12 residues. For the CDR3, the DNA is TGTGCCAACGACAGGGCAAATCAGCCCCAGCATTTT. It encodes CANDRANQPQHF.

The chain recombines TRBV5-5 with TRBJ1-5; unclear D gene. The CDR3 covers 16 residues. V was clipped by 5 bases and J by 2 bases, with 17 bases between them. The germline CDR1 and CDR2 sequences are SGHKS and YYEKEE (reference sequence). CDR3 nucleotides: TGTGCCAGCAGTTCCGGACTGAATCAGGGCAATCAGCCCCAGCATTTT. Translating it yields CASSSGLNQGNQPQHF.

This clone was recorded only once. The gene calls are TRBV28 and TRBJ1-1, with D unclear. Per the germline V gene, CDR1 is MDHEN and CDR2 is SYDVKM. This CDR3 comprises 12 residues. Trimming shortened V by 4 bases and J by 2 bases, and 5 bases separated the two germline ends. The CDR3 protein is CASSSGNTEAFF. CDR3 DNA: TGTGCCAGCAGTTCGGGAAACACTGAAGCTTTCTTT.

Remarks on this clone: This sample also contains other DNA sequences that code for the same CDR3. J is TRBJ1-1 and V is TRBV5-4, with 11 positions matching TRBD1. From germline, CDR1 is SGHNT and CDR2 YYREEE (reference sequence). The ends lost 3 bases at V and 5 bases at J; junction bases unmatched: 6. The CDR3 runs to 15 residues. The CDR3 sequence: CASSSGDRGYTEAFF. CDR3 nucleotide sequence: TGTGCCAGCAGCTCGGGGGACAGGGGGTATACTGAAGCTTTCTTT. Full variable domain (outside the CDR3, taken from reference TRBV5-4 and TRBJ1-1): ETGVTQSPTHLIKTRGQQVTLRCSSQSGHNTVSWYQQALGQGPQFIFQYYREEENGRGNFPPRFSGLQFPNYSSELNVNALELDDSALYLCASSSGDRGYTEAFFGQGTRLTVV.

The chain has TRBV7-8 and TRBJ2-2; D is unresolved. The CDR3 is made up of 14 amino acids. The germline CDR1 and CDR2 sequences are SGHVS and FQNEAQ. Trimming stripped 1 base from V and 1 base from J, with 4 bases between. This chain's CDR3 is CASSLVLNTGELFF. The CDR3 DNA is TGTGCCAGCAGCTTAGTACTGAACACCGGGGAGCTGTTTTTT. Looking up the rest from reference TRBV7-8 and TRBJ2-2 gives the full variable domain: GAGVSQSPRYKVAKRGQDVALRCDPISGHVSLFWYQQALGQGPEFLTYFQNEAQLDKSGLPSDRFFAERPEGSVSTLKIQRTQQEDSAVYLCASSLVLNTGELFFGEGSRLTVL.

This chain uses TRBV5-4 with TRBJ1-4; TRBD1 might be the D (6 bases). CDR3 length equals 13 residues. Trimming shortened V by 1 base and J by 7 bases, and 8 bases separated the two germline ends. Germline V gene sequence: CDR1 SGHNT, CDR2 YYREEE (reference sequence). CDR3 sequence reads: CASSLNRAEKLFF. CDR3 DNA sequence: TGTGCCAGCAGCTTGAACAGGGCTGAAAAACTGTTTTTT.